The 2 T cell receptor beta chains presented below share a single source sample, sequenced in a study of CD8+ T cells in alopecia areata. RNA extraction was followed by reverse transcription into cDNA, which acted as the sequencing template. Profiling relied on immunoSEQ multiplex PCR, and the TCRdb table lists in-frame clones only, not all of them. The sample has about 200,000 clones, more than 50% seen once; the top ten hold around 5%. Sequenced sample: CD8+ T cells sorted from blood. The receptors here all came from a human donor in good health.

This chain links TRBV19 with TRBJ1-6; D remains unclear. Germline loops: CDR1 LNHDA, CDR2 SQIVND (reference sequence). The CDR3 sequence is 13 residues long. V lost 5 bases, J lost 7 bases, and 9 bases lay in between. CDR3 region: CASSYTANSPLHF. The CDR3 nucleotides are TGTGCCAGTAGTTACACAGCCAATTCACCCCTCCACTTT. The full variable domain, in which reference TRBV19 and TRBJ1-6 provide the parts outside the CDR3, is DGGITQSPKYLFRKEGQNVTLSCEQNLNHDAMYWYRQDPGQGLRLIYYSQIVNDFQKGDIAEGYSVSREKKESFPLTVTSAQKNPTAFYLCASSYTANSPLHFGNGTRLTVT.

This rearrangement joins TRBV5-1 to TRBJ2-7; D is unclear. There are 15 residues in the CDR3. Germline CDR1 is SGHRS and CDR2 is YFSETQ. V was clipped by 0 bases and J by 0 bases, with 10 bases between them. The CDR3 DNA is TGCGCCAGCAGCTTGGAGGTCGCTCTCTCCTACGAGCAGTACTTC. Translation gives CASSLEVALSYEQYF.